This T cell receptor (beta chain) was recovered during a study of vaccination and CD4 T cells after COVID-19. About the study: All convalescent patients were nasal swab PCR positive for SARS-CoV-2; several had mild and one severe disease.

The treatment denotes: approximately 11-day PBMC culture with coronavirus spike peptide pools or control peptides (ViraFEST assay). Trimming took off 1 base at V and 1 base at J, with 5 bases between the two ends. This CDR3 spans 14 amino acids. Germline CDR1 and CDR2: LNHNV and YYDKDF (reference sequence). This clonotype was counted a few times. The antigen remains undetermined. Once obtained from cultured CD4+ T cells, the DNA was sequenced using the Oncomine TCR Beta short-read assay. From the PCR reads, TCRdb called clonotypes with MiXCR, one entry per CDR3 protein. The data contain some 3,300 distinct CDR3 sequences, about 49% of them singletons.

The source is a human donor who had recovered from COVID-19. Sequencing used CD4+ T cells from blood, cultured in vitro. The genes are TRBV15 and TRBJ1-5, with D uncertain. CDR3 loop: CATSRGGSNQPQHF. The CDR3 DNA is TGTGCCACCAGCAGAGGAGGGAGCAATCAGCCCCAGCATTTT. Full variable domain (missing parts from reference TRBV15 and TRBJ1-5): DAMVIQNPRYQVTQFGKPVTLSCSQTLNHNVMYWYQQKSSQAPKLLFHYYDKDFNNEADTPDNFQSRRPNTSFCFLDIRSPGLGDTAMYLCATSRGGSNQPQHFGDGTRLSIL.